These 29 T cell receptor beta chains came from one sample sequenced in a study of cytomegalovirus exposure and HLA in healthy donors. PCR employed 60 Vbeta and 13 Jbeta primers. Produced via immunoSEQ multiplex PCR; TCRdb's table is partial and in-frame only. Among 85,000 to 130,000 clones listed, roughly 75% were seen once. Sequencing used PBMCs. The receptors shown here come from a woman aged 40 to 49 in good health and CMV-seronegative.

V gene TRBV29-1 combines with J gene TRBJ2-3; TRBD1 matches at 12 bases. The CDR3 has 15 amino acids. Germline V gene data show CDR1 as SQVTM and CDR2 as ANQGSEA. V was pared by 6 bases and J by 4 bases, with 8 bases of the junction left unmatched. For the CDR3, the DNA is TGCAGCGTCCGGCAGGGACAGGGGGCTTCAGATACGCAGTATTTT. Encoded protein: CSVRQGQGASDTQYF.

The chain employs TRBV19 and TRBJ1-2; D ambiguous. The CDR3 runs 14 residues. CDR1 and CDR2 from the germline V gene are LNHDA and SQIVND (reference sequence). Trimming removed 5 bases at V and 3 bases at J, with 13 bases between. CDR3 sequence: CASSPQTSYYGYTF. The CDR3 DNA reads as TGTGCCAGTAGTCCTCAAACATCGTACTATGGCTACACCTTC.

This rearrangement joins TRBV27 to TRBJ2-7; the D gene is possibly TRBD2 (7 bases). Germline values: CDR1 MNHEY, CDR2 SMNVEV (reference sequence). Trimming removed 7 bases at V and 0 bases at J, with 19 bases between. The CDR3 covers 16 residues. CDR3: CASTHEGGRTSYEQYF. For the CDR3, the DNA is TGTGCCAGCACTCATGAGGGGGGGCGTACCTCCTACGAGCAGTACTTC.

This chain uses TRBV19 with TRBJ2-1; 9 positions agree with TRBD2. This CDR3 region has 16 residues. Germline CDR1 and CDR2: LNHDA and SQIVND (reference sequence). V lost 3 bases and J lost 8; bases outside the gene matches: 11. The CDR3 DNA reads TGTGCCAGTAGTATGAGGGGCGGGAGGGGTATAGATGAGCAGTTCTTC. Translating it yields CASSMRGGRGIDEQFF.

Notes on this clone: In the same sample, other DNA sequences code for this CDR3. The chain recombines TRBV10-3 with TRBJ1-1; D is uncertain. V was trimmed by 0 bases and J by 1 base, leaving 6 bases between them. The CDR3 covers 14 residues. The germline V gene has CDR1 ENHRY and CDR2 SYGVKD. DNA for the CDR3: TGTGCCATCAGTGAGTCAGCCTGGAACACTGAAGCTTTCTTT. Amino acids: CAISESAWNTEAFF.

The genes are TRBV27 and TRBJ2-5, with 9 nucleotides matching TRBD2. The J call is in doubt because the DNA end fits TRBJ2-7 better. Germline CDR1 is MNHEY and CDR2 is SMNVEV (reference sequence). The CDR3 has 15 amino acids. For the CDR3, the DNA is TGTGCCAGCAGCCTTAGCGGGAGCCACTCCTACGAGCAGTACTTC. This encodes CASSLSGSHSYEQYF.

This clone was seen many times. The rearrangement uses TRBV9 and TRBJ2-1, with a weak D call TRBD2 (6 bases). Between the trimmed V and J ends, which lost 3 bases and 0 bases, there was a span of 13 bases. Looked up from germline, CDR1 is SGDLS and CDR2 is YYNGEE. The CDR3 runs 16 residues. The chain's CDR3 is CASSGFSGSSYNEQFF. CDR3 DNA sequence: TGTGCCAGCAGCGGCTTTAGCGGTAGCTCCTACAATGAGCAGTTCTTC.

The chain has TRBV5-6 and TRBJ1-4, with D possibly TRBD1 on 5 matching bases. CDR3 length: 15 residues. CDR1 and CDR2 (germline): SGHDT, YYEEEE. Between the trimmed V and J ends, which lost 3 bases and 8 bases, there was a span of 17 bases. The DNA for the CDR3 is TGTGCCAGCAGCTCCCAGGGACTTACCCACGAAAAACTGTTTTTT. It encodes CASSSQGLTHEKLFF.

A remark on this clone: One end of the junction varies from germline; a read error may be responsible. CDR3 DNA: TGTTCCAGCAGCTTGACCCAGCCGGGACTACGCACAGATACGCAGTATTTT. Its translation: CSSSLTQPGLRTDTQYF. The chain links TRBV7-9 to TRBJ2-3; 7 bases map to TRBD2. This CDR3 is 17 amino acids long. From germline, CDR1 is SEHNR and CDR2 FQNEAQ (reference sequence).

The chain combines TRBV5-4 with TRBJ2-7; TRBD2 might be the D (5 bases). CDR3 length: 15 amino acids. V was trimmed by 4 bases and J by 2 bases, leaving 16 bases between them. Germline-derived CDR1 and CDR2 are SGHNT and YYREEE (reference sequence). The CDR3 bases are TGTGCCAGCAGCGGCGGGCGGGCCGGGGCCTACGAGCAGTACTTC. This encodes CASSGGRAGAYEQYF.

In its sample, this clone was seen a few times. The chain has TRBV7-8 and TRBJ1-5; D is unresolved. The CDR3 is 14 amino acids. V lost 1 base to trimming and J lost 4 bases, with 8 bases between them. Germline V lookup: CDR1 SGHVS, CDR2 FQNEAQ. The CDR3 DNA reads as TGTGCCAGCAGCTTAGAGAGGCGGAATCAGCCCCAGCATTTT. Its protein is CASSLERRNQPQHF.

The sample holds a few counts of this clone. The chain links TRBV9 to TRBJ1-4, with 7 bases matching TRBD1. The trim removed 4 bases at V and 7 bases at J, leaving 10 bases unmatched. The CDR3 length is 15 residues. Germline CDR1 reads SGDLS; CDR2 reads YYNGEE. The CDR3 nucleotides read TGTGCCAGCAGCACCTCACAGGGGTCGTTTGAAAAACTGTTTTTT. Amino acids: CASSTSQGSFEKLFF.

The chain employs TRBV5-1 and TRBJ1-1; 8 bases are shared with TRBD1. The CDR3 runs to 16 residues. V lost 4 bases, J lost 4 bases, and 12 bases stayed unmatched. Germline V gene lookup returns CDR1 SGHRS and CDR2 YFSETQ. Here the CDR3 reads CASSKGQGTMITEAFF. In DNA form, the CDR3 reads TGCGCCAGCAGCAAAGGACAGGGAACCATGATCACTGAAGCTTTCTTT.

The gene calls are TRBV9 and TRBJ1-3, with 9 bases fitting TRBD1. V lost 3 bases, J lost 5 bases, and 6 bases stayed unmatched. Germline V gene sequence: CDR1 SGDLS, CDR2 YYNGEE. The CDR3 is 15 residues long. The CDR3, as DNA: TGTGCCAGCAGCGGGGCCGGGACAGGGAGAAACACCATATATTTT. Amino acids: CASSGAGTGRNTIYF.

The rearrangement uses TRBV12-5 and TRBJ2-5; 9 nucleotides line up with TRBD2. The J call may be in error: the DNA end matches TRBJ2-7 better. Germline lookup yields CDR1 LGHNT and CDR2 FRNRAP. The CDR3 length is 17 residues. In nucleotides, the CDR3 is TGTGCTAGTGGTTTGGTTAGGACTAGCGAGGATTCCTACGAGCAGTACTTC. As protein: CASGLVRTSEDSYEQYF.

This chain uses TRBV5-6 with TRBJ1-4; D ambiguous. V was pared by 3 bases and J by 5 bases, with 14 bases between. Germline V gene sequence: CDR1 SGHDT, CDR2 YYEEEE. The CDR3 spans 15 residues. The CDR3 DNA reads TGTGCCAGCAGCTCCACGGTCGGTATGAATGAAAAACTGTTTTTT. Its protein is CASSSTVGMNEKLFF.

This chain joins TRBV30 and TRBJ2-3; D unresolved. The CDR3 loop spans 13 amino acids. The germline gives CDR1 GTSNPN, CDR2 SVGIG (reference sequence). V lost 0 bases and J lost 2, with 6 bases in between. The CDR3 nucleotides read TGTGCCTGGAGTGTACGCGACACAGATACGCAGTATTTT. Translation: CAWSVRDTDTQYF.

This sequence joins TRBV28 and TRBJ2-3; 8 bases match TRBD2. Germline V lookup: CDR1 MDHEN, CDR2 SYDVKM. The V segment lost 5 bases and the J segment 5 bases; nucleotides outside the gene matches: 9. The CDR3 totals 15 residues. The CDR3, as DNA: TGTGCCAGCAGTAGCGGGAGCGCCTACAAAGATACGCAGTATTTT. Its protein is CASSSGSAYKDTQYF.

The rearrangement links TRBV21-1 to TRBJ2-5; no DNA check was done on the table's D call, TRBD1. TRBV21-1 is assigned pseudogene status. The CDR3 runs 16 residues. Written as DNA, the CDR3 is TGTGCCCGGGGCCAGGGAAGAATGTGCACAGGGGAGACCCAGTACTTC. Translating it yields CARGQGRMCTGETQYF.

This chain connects TRBV4-3 to TRBJ2-1, with D possibly being TRBD2 (6 bases). In germline, CDR1 is LGHNA, CDR2 YSLEER. V shed 0 bases and J shed 0 bases, with 18 bases lying between them. This CDR3 comprises 19 residues. The CDR3 sequence is CASSQDGSGEDPSYNEQFF. CDR3 bases: TGCGCCAGCAGCCAAGATGGTTCGGGGGAGGACCCCTCCTACAATGAGCAGTTCTTC.

The chain links TRBV11-2 to TRBJ2-1; 12 bases map to TRBD1. V gave up 5 bases and J gave up 8 bases; unmatched junction bases: 10. In germline, CDR1 is SGHAT, CDR2 FQNNGV. The CDR3 covers 16 residues. CDR3 nucleotide sequence: TGTGCCAGCAGCCGGACTTCGGGACAGGGGGCCGATGAGCAGTTCTTC. Its protein product is CASSRTSGQGADEQFF.

The chain uses TRBV19 and TRBJ2-2, with a weak D call TRBD1 (6 bases). The V and J ends lost 6 bases and 3 bases respectively, with 17 bases between them. This CDR3 has 16 residues. The V gene's germline CDR1 is LNHDA and CDR2 SQIVND (reference sequence). The CDR3 here is CASRALMWGHTGELFF. For the CDR3, the DNA is TGTGCCAGTAGGGCCCTGATGTGGGGGCACACCGGGGAGCTGTTTTTT.

This clone appeared once. The chain employs TRBV27 and TRBJ2-7; TRBD2 aligns across 8 bases. J gave up 6 bases and V 6 bases, and 7 bases lay outside the gene matches. CDR1 MNHEY and CDR2 SMNVEV come from the germline V gene (reference sequence). The CDR3 has 13 amino acids. The CDR3 nucleotides are TGTGCCAGCAGCGGGACTAGATTATTCGAGCAGTACTTC. Residues: CASSGTRLFEQYF.

The gene calls are TRBV25-1 and TRBJ2-5; D remains unclear. The length of the CDR3 is 13 residues. Trimming took 8 bases from V and 2 from J, leaving 12 bases between them. Germline CDR1 reads MGHDK; CDR2 reads SYGVNS. CDR3 sequence reads: CASSPHPQETQYF. The CDR3 DNA sequence: TGTGCCAGCTCCCCCCATCCACAAGAGACCCAGTACTTC.

The chain joins TRBV11-3 to TRBJ2-7, with 7 bases lining up with TRBD1. Trimming took 5 bases from V and 5 from J; bases not matched to a gene: 9. CDR3 length: 14 residues. Per the germline V gene, CDR1 is SGHNT and CDR2 is YENEEA. Here the CDR3 DNA reads TGTGCCAGCAGCCATCGACAGGGTGAGCACGAGCAGTACTTC. Translation gives CASSHRQGEHEQYF.

The chain couples TRBV18 to TRBJ1-1; the match to TRBD1 covers 8 bases. This CDR3 spans 14 amino acids. V shed 3 bases and J 4 bases; nucleotides not matched to a gene: 4. The germline gives CDR1 KGHSH, CDR2 LQKENI. CDR3 protein: CASSPGQGGTEAFF. The CDR3, as DNA: TGTGCCAGCTCACCCGGACAGGGCGGCACTGAAGCTTTCTTT.

This clone was seen a few times. The V gene is TRBV29-1, the J gene TRBJ2-1; TRBD2 matches at 9 bases. V gave up 0 bases and J gave up 5 bases; unmatched junction bases: 11. From germline, CDR1 is SQVTM and CDR2 ANQGSEA. This CDR3 has 17 residues. This CDR3 reads CSVEDPWASGTHNEQFF. CDR3 sequence (DNA): TGCAGCGTTGAAGATCCTTGGGCTAGCGGGACCCACAATGAGCAGTTCTTC.

The chain recombines TRBV19 with TRBJ1-1, with 8 bases that match TRBD1. CDR1 and CDR2 from the germline V gene are LNHDA and SQIVND (reference sequence). There are 14 residues in the CDR3. The V segment lost 5 bases and the J segment 6 bases; nucleotides outside the gene matches: 8. In DNA form, the CDR3 reads TGTGCCAGTAGTGACACAGGGGGATATTCTGAAGCTTTCTTT. Its translation is CASSDTGGYSEAFF.

CDR3: CASSRRTGGDTGELFF. The CDR3, as DNA: TGTGCCAGCAGTCGACGGACAGGGGGCGACACCGGGGAGCTGTTTTTT. The chain links TRBV6-6 to TRBJ2-2; TRBD1 agrees at 11 bases. Germline assignment: CDR1 MNHNY and CDR2 SVGAGI (reference sequence). This CDR3 has 16 amino acids. Trimming took 5 bases from V and 3 from J; bases not matched to a gene: 5.